Described below is a single T cell receptor beta chain sequence and its context. The antigen is unknown. Sequenced by immunoSEQ multiplex PCR; TCRdb stores in-frame clones only, minus some. The sample lists approximately 52,000 clones, 85% to 90% occurring once. This record comes from a study of T cells after posttransplantation cyclophosphamide. Study results and caveats: After PTCy, TRB diversity resembled that of CNI/methotrexate controls. Blood and skin or GI T cell repertoires showed limited TRB overlap. Donor-recipient repertoire similarity was low at 1-2 months, rising over year one.

The source material was PBMCs. This TCR was sampled from a man aged 30 to 39 with a blood cancer, CMV-positive, and with a related stem cell donor.

The CDR3 DNA reads TGTGCCAGCAGCCAAGGGCGGACGGGAGTCTACGAGCAGTACTTC. It is translated as CASSQGRTGVYEQYF. V and J are TRBV14 and TRBJ2-7, with a weak D call TRBD2 (6 bases). Germline lookup yields CDR1 SGHDN and CDR2 FVKESK. The CDR3 has 15 residues. V lost 1 base and J lost 3, with 13 bases in between.